These 32 T cell receptor beta chains originate from one sample sequenced in a study of shared clonotypes between healthy human individuals. Repertoires were generated with immunoSEQ multiplex PCR, while TCRdb's copy carries only in-frame clones and drops some. The sample lists 2 million to 3 million clones, 80% to 95% occurring once. Sequencing was performed on naive CD4+ T cells from PBMCs. Sample subset: CD45RA+ positively selected. These receptors came from a young man in good health. Some clones in this sample may be carry-over from other donors' samples.

Only one count was recorded for this clone. The J gene is TRBJ2-7, the V gene TRBV27; D may be TRBD1 or TRBD2 (5 bases each). This CDR3 is built from 14 residues. Deletions cut 7 bases from V and 7 bases from J, with 20 bases between. Per germline, CDR1 MNHEY and CDR2 SMNVEV (reference sequence). The CDR3 bases are TGTGCCAGCACCCATTCTTGGGGGAGAGGGGAGCAGTACTTC. It codes for CASTHSWGRGEQYF.

The CDR3 loop is CAWSAVSSLGNEQFF. CDR3 coding DNA: TGTGCCTGGAGTGCTGTCTCCTCCCTGGGCAATGAGCAGTTCTTC. V and J are TRBV30 and TRBJ2-1, with D unclear. V dropped 1 base and J dropped 6 bases, with 16 bases sitting between them. This CDR3 spans 15 amino acids. Germline V gene lookup returns CDR1 GTSNPN and CDR2 SVGIG (reference sequence).

The V and J genes are TRBV5-4 and TRBJ2-7; D is ambiguous. The CDR3 covers 15 residues. Germline V CDR1 and CDR2: SGHNT, YYREEE (reference sequence). V lost 0 bases, J lost 3 bases, and 13 bases lay in between. CDR3 protein: CASSLAQNFGYEQYF. The CDR3 region has the DNA TGTGCCAGCAGCTTGGCCCAGAATTTCGGCTACGAGCAGTACTTC.

This clone is a singleton in its sample. The gene calls are TRBV28 and TRBJ1-1; D may be TRBD1 (5 bases). Trimming removed 2 bases from V and 4 bases from J, with 14 bases in between. The CDR3 consists of 15 residues. Germline values: CDR1 MDHEN, CDR2 SYDVKM. The CDR3 coding sequence is TGTGCCAGCAGTTTAGTTGCGGCCGGGGGCACTGAAGCTTTCTTT. Translating gives CASSLVAAGGTEAFF.

The rearrangement joins TRBV5-1 to TRBJ2-7, with TRBD1 matching over 9 bases. From germline, CDR1 is SGHRS and CDR2 YFSETQ. CDR3 length: 14 amino acids. J gave up 6 bases and V 1 base, and 5 bases lay outside the gene matches. The CDR3 reads CASSLSGTGFEQYF. CDR3 sequence (DNA): TGCGCCAGCAGCTTGTCTGGGACAGGGTTCGAGCAGTACTTC.

This rearrangement joins TRBV6-5 to TRBJ1-6; possibly TRBD1 for D (6 bases). The length of the CDR3 is 14 residues. Trimming left V 1 base short and J 11 bases short, with 12 bases between. Germline CDR1 reads MNHEY; CDR2 reads SVGAGI. CDR3 loop: CASSYLQGRAPLHF. The DNA of the CDR3 is TGTGCCAGCAGTTACTTGCAGGGGCGGGCACCCCTCCACTTT.

For this clone: The same CDR3 is also encoded by other DNA sequences in this sample. The chain carries TRBV28 and TRBJ1-2; D is unresolved. Trimming shortened V by 4 bases and J by 8 bases, and 14 bases separated the two germline ends. Germline CDR1 MDHEN, CDR2 SYDVKM. The CDR3 runs to 13 residues. CDR3 DNA: TGTGCCAGCAGTTACCCTAAGGGTTACGGCTACACCTTC. It is translated as CASSYPKGYGYTF.

The gene calls are TRBV5-1 and TRBJ2-7; D call uncertain. The CDR3 runs 14 residues. Trimming pared 4 bases from V and 2 bases from J, leaving 13 bases between. CDR1 is SGHRS, CDR2 YFSETQ, per germline. The CDR3 protein is CASSQIPNPYEQYF. CDR3 nucleotide sequence: TGCGCCAGCAGCCAGATCCCGAACCCCTACGAGCAGTACTTC.

The chain uses TRBV10-3 and TRBJ2-3; 9 positions agree with TRBD2. Germline lookup yields CDR1 ENHRY and CDR2 SYGVKD. The CDR3 length is 13 residues. V trimming: 3 bases; J trimming: 6 bases; junction bases outside the gene matches: 1. The CDR3 DNA reads TGTGCCATCAGTGAAAGCGGGAGGGATACGCAGTATTTT. It specifies CAISESGRDTQYF.

The V gene is TRBV10-1, the J gene TRBJ1-5; TRBD1 is a possible D gene (6 bases). V lost 6 bases and J 1 base, leaving 19 bases between the germline ends. Germline lookup yields CDR1 WNHNN and CDR2 SYGVQD (reference sequence). The CDR3 length is 17 residues. The CDR3 sequence is CASRWVRGDISNQPQHF. In nucleotides, the CDR3 is TGCGCCAGCAGATGGGTTCGGGGGGACATAAGCAATCAGCCCCAGCATTTT.

This rearrangement joins TRBV7-2 to TRBJ2-1; D tentatively reads TRBD1 or TRBD2 (5 bases each). This CDR3 is 15 amino acids long. The V end was cut by 6 bases, the J end by 4 bases, with 16 bases between. In germline, CDR1 is SGHTA, CDR2 FQGNSA. The CDR3 sequence is CASSARGRVYNEQFF. Here the CDR3 DNA reads TGTGCCAGCAGTGCTCGGGGACGGGTGTACAATGAGCAGTTCTTC.

The V gene is TRBV28, the J gene TRBJ2-1; 11 bases align to TRBD2. Germline V lookup: CDR1 MDHEN, CDR2 SYDVKM. V shed 3 bases and J 5 bases; nucleotides not matched to a gene: 9. The length of the CDR3 is 17 residues. The CDR3 spells CASSLTTGLAVHNEQFF. Written as DNA, the CDR3 is TGTGCCAGCAGTTTGACCACGGGACTAGCGGTCCACAATGAGCAGTTCTTC. Full variable domain (remainder filled in from reference TRBV28 and TRBJ2-1): DVKVTQSSRYLVKRTGEKVFLECVQDMDHENMFWYRQDPGLGLRLIYFSYDVKMKEKGDIPEGYSVSREKKERFSLILESASTNQTSMYLCASSLTTGLAVHNEQFFGPGTRLTVL.

The chain is built from TRBV18 and TRBJ2-2; 8 bases map to TRBD2. CDR3 size: 14 residues. Germline CDR1 is KGHSH and CDR2 is LQKENI. The V and J ends lost 6 bases and 4 bases, in that order; junction bases with no gene match: 4. This chain's CDR3 is CASSGTRGTGELFF. CDR3 sequence (DNA): TGTGCCAGCTCGGGGACTAGGGGCACCGGGGAGCTGTTTTTT. Full variable domain (rest looked up from reference TRBV18 and TRBJ2-2): NAGVMQNPRHLVRRRGQEARLRCSPMKGHSHVYWYRQLPEEGLKFMVYLQKENIIDESGMPKERFSAEFPKEGPSILRIQQVVRGDSAAYFCASSGTRGTGELFFGEGSRLTVL.

The chain is built from TRBV15 and TRBJ2-4; D may be TRBD1 (6 bases). There are 15 residues in the CDR3. Germline assignment: CDR1 LNHNV and CDR2 YYDKDF (reference sequence). Deletions cut 6 bases from V and 4 bases from J, with 16 bases between. The CDR3 nucleotides read TGTGCCACCAGTACCCGAGGACAGTCAAAAAACATTCAGTACTTC. This codes for CATSTRGQSKNIQYF.

Remarks on this clone: The sample holds other DNA sequences that translate to the same CDR3. The chain couples TRBV28 to TRBJ1-5; D might be TRBD1 (6 bases). In germline, CDR1 is MDHEN, CDR2 SYDVKM. Trimming removed 4 bases at V and 3 bases at J, with 10 bases between. The CDR3 is 14 amino acids. In DNA, the CDR3 is TGTGCCAGCAGTTCAACAGGGTCCAATCAGCCCCAGCATTTT. It translates to CASSSTGSNQPQHF.

This clone appeared once. V usage is TRBV5-1 and J usage is TRBJ2-3; TRBD2 aligns across 7 bases. Germline lookup yields CDR1 SGHRS and CDR2 YFSETQ. With 0 bases clipped from V and 4 bases from J, the junction kept 11 bases outside the gene matches. This CDR3 is built from 17 residues. The CDR3 DNA follows: TGCGCCAGCAGCTTGGGTCGAAGGACTAGGCAGCCAGATACGCAGTATTTT. It encodes CASSLGRRTRQPDTQYF. Drawing the rest from reference TRBV5-1 and TRBJ2-3, the complete variable domain is KAGVTQTPRYLIKTRGQQVTLSCSPISGHRSVSWYQQTPGQGLQFLFEYFSETQRNKGNFPGRFSGRQFSNSRSEMNVSTLELGDSALYLCASSLGRRTRQPDTQYFGPGTRLTVL.

In nucleotides, the CDR3 is TGTGCCAGCAGCTCCGGGACACACACTGAAGCTTTCTTT. Translating it yields CASSSGTHTEAFF. The V and J genes are TRBV11-3 and TRBJ1-1, with D perhaps TRBD1 (6 bases). Germline loops: CDR1 SGHNT, CDR2 YENEEA. The CDR3 has 13 residues. V was shortened by 4 bases and J by 3 bases, with 9 bases between the two germline ends.

The gene calls are TRBV12-5 and TRBJ2-4, with a tentative D call TRBD1 (6 bases). This CDR3 comprises 13 residues. Germline V CDR1 and CDR2: LGHNT, FRNRAP. V shed 7 bases and J shed 8 bases, with 15 bases lying between them. For the CDR3, the DNA is TGTGCTAGTGCCTCTTCAGGGGCCGACATTCAGTACTTC. Residues: CASASSGADIQYF.

This chain joins TRBV5-8 and TRBJ1-1, with no clear D. With 0 bases removed from V and 2 bases from J, the gap between germline ends came to 8 bases. The CDR3 sequence is 14 residues long. CDR1 is SGHTS, CDR2 YDEGEE, per germline. CDR3 DNA sequence: TGTGCCAGCAGCTTGGGTGGCGGCAACACTGAAGCTTTCTTT. Residues: CASSLGGGNTEAFF.

The chain uses TRBV11-2 and TRBJ2-7; the match to TRBD2 covers 8 bases. J gave up 4 bases and V 3 bases, and 11 bases lay outside the gene matches. The germline gives CDR1 SGHAT, CDR2 FQNNGV. The CDR3 sequence is 16 residues long. This CDR3 is CASSLGQLAVRYEQYF. The CDR3, as DNA: TGTGCCAGCAGCTTGGGGCAACTAGCGGTTCGTTACGAGCAGTACTTC.

CDR3 DNA: TGCGCCAGCAGCTCTACAGCTGGAAACACCATATATTTT. Residues: CASSSTAGNTIYF. V gene TRBV5-1 combines with J gene TRBJ1-3; D unclear. The V and J ends lost 3 bases and 2 bases respectively, with 6 bases between them. CDR1 is SGHRS and CDR2 is YFSETQ in the germline V gene. The CDR3 contains 13 residues.

The chain uses TRBV18 and TRBJ2-1; TRBD1 agrees at 7 bases. Germline CDR1 and CDR2: KGHSH and LQKENI. The CDR3 contains 15 residues. With V trimmed by 4 bases and J by 0 bases, 3 bases remained unmatched. CDR3: CASSRQGYSYNEQFF. The DNA of the CDR3 is TGTGCCAGCTCACGACAGGGTTACTCCTACAATGAGCAGTTCTTC.

The V call is TRBV5-1, the J call TRBJ2-4, with D perhaps matching TRBD2 (5 bases). CDR1 is SGHRS and CDR2 is YFSETQ in the germline V gene. This CDR3 spans 14 amino acids. V was cut by 0 bases and J by 9 bases, with 13 bases left in between. CDR3 nucleotides: TGCGCCAGCAGCTTGGGTGCAGGAGGATCCATTCAGTACTTC. This encodes CASSLGAGGSIQYF.

This clone was observed once. Other DNA sequences in the same sample also yield this CDR3. The chain links TRBV20-1 to TRBJ2-1; the D gene is possibly TRBD2 (5 bases). The CDR3 is 10 residues long. Germline-derived CDR1 and CDR2 are DFQATT and SNEGSKA (reference sequence). V was pared by 2 bases and J by 9 bases, with 5 bases between. The CDR3 loop is CSARRGEQFF. CDR3 bases: TGCAGTGCTAGACGGGGTGAGCAGTTCTTC.

The chain carries TRBV4-3 and TRBJ1-2; 7 bases fit TRBD1. The ends lost 1 base at V and 2 bases at J; junction bases unmatched: 4. From germline, CDR1 is LGHNA and CDR2 YSLEER. This CDR3 is 15 amino acids long. The DNA for the CDR3 is TGCGCCAGCAGCCAAGTAACAGGGGCCAACTATGGCTACACCTTC. It is translated as CASSQVTGANYGYTF.

The rearrangement joins TRBV7-9 to TRBJ2-2, with 7 positions matching TRBD1. This CDR3 is built from 13 residues. After removal of 6 bases from V and 7 bases from J, the junction contained 5 bases not matched to a gene. Germline CDR1 is SEHNR and CDR2 is FQNEAQ (reference sequence). The CDR3 here is CASRPQGDGELFF. For the CDR3, the DNA is TGTGCCAGCAGACCTCAGGGGGACGGGGAGCTGTTTTTT.

Remarks on this clone: Other DNA sequences in this sample translate to the same CDR3. This chain uses TRBV5-1 with TRBJ2-5; tentative D call: TRBD1 (5 bases). V dropped 0 bases and J dropped 5 bases, with 11 bases sitting between them. Germline V gene sequence: CDR1 SGHRS, CDR2 YFSETQ. The CDR3 is made up of 14 amino acids. Here the CDR3 reads CASSLEGVGETQYF. The CDR3 bases are TGCGCCAGCAGCTTGGAAGGGGTCGGGGAGACCCAGTACTTC.

This rearrangement joins TRBV28 to TRBJ1-2, with a weak D call TRBD1 (5 bases). The CDR3 sequence is 14 residues long. In germline, CDR1 is MDHEN, CDR2 SYDVKM. Between the trimmed V and J ends, which lost 5 bases and 8 bases, there was a span of 18 bases. The CDR3 here is CASSLPGRGDGYTF. Here the CDR3 DNA reads TGTGCCAGCAGTCTACCAGGGCGAGGAGACGGCTACACCTTC.

The CDR3 DNA reads as TGTGCCAGTAGTATGGTCCCGGGCTTGGGCCAGCCCCAGCATTTT. It is translated as CASSMVPGLGQPQHF. The chain recombines TRBV19 with TRBJ1-5, with no clear D. The V gene lost 3 bases and the J gene lost 7 bases, with 16 bases spanning the gap. The CDR3 spans 15 residues. Germline V gene lookup returns CDR1 LNHDA and CDR2 SQIVND (reference sequence).

The chain carries TRBV6-1 and TRBJ1-5; D gene uncertain. Germline V gene data show CDR1 as MNHNS and CDR2 as SASEGT. Trimming removed 6 bases at V and 0 bases at J, with 12 bases between. The CDR3 runs 15 residues. The CDR3 DNA reads as TGTGCCAGCAGGTCTATGGAGCATAGCAATCAGCCCCAGCATTTT. The encoded protein is CASRSMEHSNQPQHF.

The chain has TRBV10-3 and TRBJ2-3; 9 bases fit TRBD2. In germline, CDR1 is ENHRY, CDR2 SYGVKD. V was clipped by 8 bases and J by 2 bases; unmatched bases: 11. This CDR3 comprises 16 residues. CDR3 sequence (DNA): TGTGCCATCCAAAGAGGACTAGCGTATCCCACAGATACGCAGTATTTT. Translating it yields CAIQRGLAYPTDTQYF.

Only one count was recorded for this clone. The V gene is TRBV6-5, the J gene TRBJ2-5, with 7 bases fitting TRBD2. The CDR3 totals 15 residues. The junction had 6 bases not matched to a gene; V was cut back by 0 bases and J by 5 bases. The germline V gene has CDR1 MNHEY and CDR2 SVGAGI. CDR3 amino acids: CASSYSGGSTETQYF. CDR3 in DNA: TGTGCCAGCAGTTACTCTGGCGGGAGTACTGAGACCCAGTACTTC.